The T cell receptor beta chain described here comes from a study of regulatory T cells in long-lasting Graves disease. Time point indicated: persistent/refractory GD, antithyroid drugs over 5 years with positive TRAb. Generation of the TCR library employed RNA extracted from PBMCs. The authors drew patients from an endocrinology department in Xi'an, China. This clonotype was counted a few times. In building TCR beta libraries, iRepertoire HTBI primers were used together with Arm-PCR of CDR3 regions. TCRdb reanalysed the multiplex PCR reads using MiXCR and keeps one entry per CDR3 protein. The data show some 470,000 distinct CDR3 sequences, with under 25% seen just once and roughly 7.7% held by the top ten. This CDR3 is 14 amino acids long. CDR1 and CDR2 (germline): GTSNPN, SVGIG (reference sequence). Trimming removed 2 bases from V and 1 base from J, with 11 bases in between.

The J gene is TRBJ2-5, the V gene TRBV30, with D possibly being TRBD1 (5 bases). The TCR sequence derives from a female donor with Graves disease. The material sequenced was peripheral blood mononuclear cells (PBMCs), taken when the disease was refractory, from a patient treated with antithyroid drugs. CDR3 DNA sequence: TGTGCCTGGAGTATGGGGCAGCTCCAAGAGACCCAGTACTTC. Translation: CAWSMGQLQETQYF.